Listed here are 3 T cell receptor beta chains from one sample, sequenced in a study of T cells in Graves' hyperthyroidism and ophthalmopathy. RNA transcripts yielded amplified TCR beta CDR3 regions. RT-PCR in the first round (using the HTBI primer set) targeted the TCR CDR3. TCRdb itself ran the multiplex PCR reads through MiXCR, one entry per CDR3 protein. The sample gives 450,000 to 600,000 distinct CDR3 sequences, 15% to 20% of which show up once; about 45% is in the top ten. Sequenced: blood. The origin of the receptors is a man aged 35 to 55 with Graves' ophthalmopathy.

This clonotype was counted ten times or more. The chain combines TRBV5-1 with TRBJ1-1; 9 nucleotides match TRBD1. CDR1 and CDR2 (germline): SGHRS, YFSETQ. J was trimmed by 4 bases and V by 1 base; bases with no gene match: 2. The CDR3 is 14 residues long. CDR3 sequence (DNA): TGCGCCAGCAGCTTGCGGGACAGGGTCACTGAAGCTTTCTTT. It codes for CASSLRDRVTEAFF.

The V call is TRBV7-8, the J call TRBJ2-3; 7 bases agree with TRBD2. This CDR3 contains 15 residues. Unmatched junction bases numbered 8, after V lost 6 bases and J lost 2 bases. The germline V gene has CDR1 SGHVS and CDR2 FQNEAQ. DNA for the CDR3: TGTGCCAGCAGACTCCCGAGACTAGCCACAGATACGCAGTATTTT. Protein sequence: CASRLPRLATDTQYF.

At least ten counts were recorded for this clonotype. The chain carries TRBV5-1 and TRBJ2-1, with 7 bases aligning to TRBD2. This CDR3 contains 16 residues. V lost 1 base to trimming and J lost 3 bases; unmatched junction nucleotides: 7. Germline V gives CDR1 SGHRS, CDR2 YFSETQ. CDR3 coding DNA: TGCGCCAGCAGCTTGAGGAGCGGGGTCAACTACAATGAGCAGTTCTTC. It encodes CASSLRSGVNYNEQFF.